This T cell receptor (beta chain) is drawn from a study of T cell responses to AZD1222 COVID-19 vaccine. Study-level results: Among vaccine-associated CD4 TCRs, coverage spanned spike, with dominance at 160-218 and 743-854. Of spike-specific TCRs, nearly half reportedly target regions left unmutated in variants. Researchers took repertoire samples only after the peak T cell response had come.

Only in-frame clones appear in the TCRdb table, and some are missing; sequencing was by immunoSEQ multiplex PCR. This table has over 60,000 clones, 80% appearing once. Germline V gene sequence: CDR1 MGHRA, CDR2 YSYEKL. CDR3 length equals 13 residues. V was clipped by 0 bases and J by 12 bases; unmatched bases: 8. Second-dose schedules of about 4 or about 12 weeks were combined. Details on this clone: Its antigen is still unknown.

This TCR derives from an adult who received the AZD1222 COVID-19 vaccine. The sample in question was peripheral blood, obtained 28 days after the second AZD1222 dose. V usage is TRBV4-1 and J usage is TRBJ2-7, with 7 bases matching TRBD1. This CDR3 is CASSQDTQGRLYF. The CDR3 nucleotides are TGCGCCAGCAGCCAAGACACACAGGGGAGACTGTACTTC.